This record concerns one T cell receptor (beta chain) sequence. These data come from a study of sequential checkpoint blockade in melanoma. Study as a whole: First-line arms were nivolumab then ipilimumab, or the reverse, randomized 1:1.

The table came from immunoSEQ multiplex PCR; TCRdb's copy has only in-frame clones and leaves some out. Of 11,000 to 15,000 clones listed, roughly 69% are singletons. Treatment meaning: randomized to nivolumab then ipilimumab (arm A) or the reverse (arm B). Patients had received no earlier DNA-damaging chemotherapy. Live CD3+CD8+ CD19− CD56− cells were sorted from PBMCs. The TCR was taken from a human donor with melanoma. The source material was CD8+ T cells sorted from blood (inferred from file names), sampled from a patient given nivolumab and ipilimumab in sequence.

In DNA form, the CDR3 reads TGTGCCAGCAGCTTGGTGTCTAGCTATGGCTACACCTTC. Residues: CASSLVSSYGYTF. This chain connects TRBV5-6 to TRBJ1-2, with D hard to call. The CDR3 is 13 residues long. In germline, CDR1 is SGHDT, CDR2 YYEEEE. With 0 bases removed from V and 4 bases from J, the gap between germline ends came to 7 bases. Full variable domain (rest looked up from reference TRBV5-6 and TRBJ1-2): DAGVTQSPTHLIKTRGQQVTLRCSPKSGHDTVSWYQQALGQGPQFIFQYYEEEERQRGNFPDRFSGHQFPNYSSELNVNALLLGDSALYLCASSLVSSYGYTFGSGTRLTVV.